What follows are 5 T cell receptor beta chains derived from one specimen sequenced in a study of OX40 agonist ivuxolimab in advanced cancers. Only in-frame clones appear in the TCRdb table, and some are missing; sequencing was by immunoSEQ multiplex PCR. The sample has about 64,000 clones; around 84% are singletons. The material was CD4+ or CD8+ T cells sorted from blood, obtained in a trial of the OX40 agonist ivuxolimab. Every receptor here comes from an adult with an advanced solid tumor such as melanoma, head and neck, liver or kidney cancer.

This rearrangement joins TRBV6-6 to TRBJ1-1; D gene ambiguous. The germline V and J ends were trimmed by 8 bases and 1 base, with 11 bases remaining between them. This CDR3 region has 13 residues. The germline V gene encodes CDR1 MNHNY and CDR2 SVGAGI (reference sequence). DNA of the CDR3: TGTGCCAGCTCGAAGTGGACGAACACTGAAGCTTTCTTT. It specifies CASSKWTNTEAFF.

The chain joins TRBV9 to TRBJ2-1, with 9 bases matching TRBD1. The germline V gene has CDR1 SGDLS and CDR2 YYNGEE. V lost 0 bases and J lost 5; bases outside the gene matches: 3. CDR3 length equals 15 residues. CDR3 in amino acids: CASSVAGQGNNEQFF. The CDR3 nucleotides read TGTGCCAGCAGCGTAGCGGGACAGGGAAACAATGAGCAGTTCTTC.

The chain joins TRBV10-1 to TRBJ2-1; D may be TRBD2 (5 bases). Trimming removed 7 bases from V and 7 bases from J, with 20 bases in between. Germline V gene data show CDR1 as WNHNN and CDR2 as SYGVQD (reference sequence). This CDR3 is built from 15 residues. CDR3 coding DNA: TGCGCCAGCACTTTGAGAGGGCCGGATTGGAATGAGCAGTTCTTC. Encoded protein: CASTLRGPDWNEQFF.

This clone appeared a few times. This chain links TRBV5-8 with TRBJ1-5; D ambiguous. Per germline, CDR1 SGHTS and CDR2 YDEGEE. Trimming took 4 bases from V and 3 from J, leaving 5 bases between them. The CDR3 runs 12 residues. Here the CDR3 reads CASSPFNQPQHF. CDR3 bases: TGTGCCAGCAGCCCGTTCAATCAGCCCCAGCATTTT.

There are a few counts of this clone. The rearrangement joins TRBV6-6 to TRBJ2-1; unclear D gene. Germline V gene data show CDR1 as MNHNY and CDR2 as SVGAGI (reference sequence). The CDR3 totals 15 residues. Trimming took off 2 bases at V and 2 bases at J, with 10 bases between the two ends. The CDR3 DNA follows: TGTGCCAGCAGTTACGGGGATATCGCCTACAATGAGCAGTTCTTC. This gives the protein CASSYGDIAYNEQFF.